This T cell receptor (beta chain) stems from a study of shared clonotypes between healthy human individuals. Background on the study: Plates per donor: three CD4 naive, three CD4 memory, two CD8 naive, one CD8 memory.

J lost 3 bases, V lost 4 bases, and 2 bases had no gene match. Germline V gene data show CDR1 as MGHRA and CDR2 as YSYEKL. This CDR3 comprises 15 residues. Some clones are missing from TCRdb's copy, which holds only in-frame ones; the method was immunoSEQ multiplex PCR. The sample holds just over 2,000,000 clones, around 96% seen once. General study results and limits: Blood alone was sampled, and tissue repertoires likely differ.

Naivety among CD8 cells was defined by CD45RO negativity and positive CCR7 selection, thereby excluding terminally differentiated effector memory CD45RA+ cells. Details on this clone: Its antigen is still unknown.

The chain carries TRBV4-1 and TRBJ2-1; 11 bases are shared with TRBD2. Input material: naive CD8+ T cells sorted from blood. The clonotype originates from a man younger than 35 in good health. CDR3 region: CASSLAGGVYNEQFF. In nucleotides, the CDR3 is TGCGCCAGCAGCCTAGCGGGGGGGGTCTACAATGAGCAGTTCTTC.